The 32 T cell receptor beta chains presented below share a single source sample, sequenced in a study of control samples from healthy donors and cancer patients. Some clones are missing from TCRdb's copy, which holds only in-frame ones; the method was immunoSEQ multiplex PCR. The sample has 170,000 or so clones, 85% to 95% seen once. The sample taken for sequencing was blood. The receptors were gathered from a young man in good health.

This clone was picked up a small number of times. The chain is built from TRBV12-3 or TRBV12-4 and TRBJ1-5; D is unresolved. The CDR3 runs 13 residues. Trimming took off 2 bases at V and 2 bases at J, with 4 bases between the two ends. CDR3 DNA: TGTGCCAGCAGTTTAATGGGCAATCAGCCCCAGCATTTT. Encoded protein: CASSLMGNQPQHF.

The CDR3 sequence is CASSQDSRNSPLHF. The CDR3, as DNA: TGTGCCAGCAGCCAAGATAGCCGGAATTCACCCCTCCACTTT. The V call is TRBV4-2, the J call TRBJ1-6; D is uncertain. The germline V gene encodes CDR1 LGHNA and CDR2 YNFKEQ. Trimming took off 0 bases at V and 7 bases at J, with 7 bases between the two ends. The CDR3 consists of 14 residues.

This clone showed up just once. The genes are TRBV6-5 and TRBJ2-7, with D perhaps TRBD2 (6 bases). V was cut by 2 bases and J by 2 bases, with 10 bases left in between. The germline gives CDR1 MNHEY, CDR2 SVGAGI. The CDR3 extends over 14 amino acids. The DNA of the CDR3 is TGTGCCAGCAGTTACAGGAGGGAAACCTACGAGCAGTACTTC. The encoded protein is CASSYRRETYEQYF.

In its sample, this clone was seen once. The chain links TRBV18 to TRBJ2-3; D not certain. Per the germline V gene, CDR1 is KGHSH and CDR2 is LQKENI. The CDR3 has 16 amino acids. V lost 3 bases and J 2 bases, leaving 15 bases between the germline ends. The CDR3 nucleotides read TGTGCCAGCTCACCGGTCGCCTCCACTCACACAGATACGCAGTATTTT. Its translation: CASSPVASTHTDTQYF.

The rearrangement uses TRBV5-1 and TRBJ2-4; D ambiguous. The germline V gene encodes CDR1 SGHRS and CDR2 YFSETQ. This CDR3 has 14 residues. The V and J ends lost 0 bases and 8 bases respectively, with 12 bases between them. CDR3 in amino acids: CASSLGQETDIQYF. Here the CDR3 DNA reads TGCGCCAGCAGCTTGGGTCAGGAGACGGACATTCAGTACTTC.

The gene calls are TRBV7-2 and TRBJ2-5, with 9 bases that match TRBD2. CDR3 length equals 16 residues. V lost 6 bases and J lost 1; bases outside the gene matches: 9. Per the germline V gene, CDR1 is SGHTA and CDR2 is FQGNSA. In DNA form, the CDR3 reads TGTGCCAGCAGAAAGATGGGCGGGGGGGCCCAAGAGACCCAGTACTTC. Amino acids: CASRKMGGGAQETQYF.

V usage is TRBV10-2 and J usage is TRBJ2-2, with no clear D. CDR1 WSHSY and CDR2 SAAADI come from the germline V gene. The CDR3 covers 14 residues. Trimming left V 3 bases short and J 4 bases short, with 9 bases between. The CDR3 sequence is CASSDRSATGELFF. The CDR3 DNA follows: TGCGCCAGCAGTGATAGGTCGGCCACCGGGGAGCTGTTTTTT.

The chain uses TRBV5-1 and TRBJ1-4; no firm D call. The CDR3 covers 13 residues. Trimming took off 7 bases at V and 1 base at J, with 8 bases between the two ends. Germline CDR1 is SGHRS and CDR2 is YFSETQ. DNA of the CDR3: TGCGCCAGCGGGCCCGGAACTAATGAAAAACTGTTTTTT. Translated, it gives CASGPGTNEKLFF.

This chain connects TRBV5-4 to TRBJ1-2; 9 nucleotides align to TRBD1. Trimming cost V 3 bases and J 2 bases; bases outside gene matches: 14. Germline V CDR1 and CDR2: SGHNT, YYREEE (reference sequence). The CDR3 runs 18 residues. The CDR3 coding sequence is TGTGCCAGCAGCTCTCCCCCAGGGGACAGGGCCGTAAACTATGGCTACACCTTC. It specifies CASSSPPGDRAVNYGYTF.

The rearrangement joins TRBV21-1 to TRBJ1-5; the D call TRBD1 from the table was never checked on the DNA. TRBV21-1 is noted as a pseudogene. The CDR3 is 15 residues long. CDR3 loop: CASSMPWDIYQPQHF. CDR3 DNA: TGTGCCAGCAGCATGCCGTGGGACATTTATCAGCCCCAGCATTTT.

This chain connects TRBV29-1 to TRBJ2-5; a weak D match, TRBD2 (7 bases). Trimming left V 3 bases short and J 3 bases short, with 11 bases between. Germline CDR1 reads SQVTM; CDR2 reads ANQGSEA. The CDR3 length is 13 residues. The CDR3 nucleotides are TGCAGCGTTGAGGGGGGGGCGGAAGAGACCCAGTACTTC. Protein sequence: CSVEGGAEETQYF.

The chain combines TRBV11-2 with TRBJ2-7; D is unresolved. Germline CDR1 SGHAT, CDR2 FQNNGV. The CDR3 is 15 residues long. Trimming pared 6 bases from V and 0 bases from J, leaving 15 bases between. The CDR3 protein is CASRPRPDSSYEQYF. The CDR3 region has the DNA TGTGCCAGCAGGCCCCGGCCCGATAGCTCCTACGAGCAGTACTTC.

This chain connects TRBV18 to TRBJ1-6; D gene uncertain. Germline lookup yields CDR1 KGHSH and CDR2 LQKENI. V lost 3 bases and J 7 bases, leaving 13 bases between the germline ends. This CDR3 has 15 residues. CDR3 amino acids: CASSPNRAANSPLHF. CDR3 coding DNA: TGTGCCAGCTCACCCAACCGGGCCGCGAATTCACCCCTCCACTTT.

Comments on this clone: The same CDR3 is also encoded by other DNA sequences in this sample. The rearrangement uses TRBV18 and TRBJ2-5, with D uncertain. Trimming left V 2 bases short and J 5 bases short, with 3 bases between. This CDR3 has 11 amino acids. Germline CDR1 KGHSH, CDR2 LQKENI. The CDR3 nucleotides are TGTGCCAGCTCACCAGAGGAGACCCAGTACTTC. Encoded protein: CASSPEETQYF.

This clone was found once. This rearrangement joins TRBV19 to TRBJ2-1; 9 nucleotides line up with TRBD1. The CDR3 totals 16 residues. CDR1 and CDR2 (germline): LNHDA, SQIVND (reference sequence). J was trimmed by 3 bases and V by 4 bases; bases with no gene match: 7. CDR3 region: CASSTPETGGYNEQFF. As DNA, the CDR3 is TGTGCCAGTAGTACTCCGGAGACAGGGGGCTACAATGAGCAGTTCTTC.

The chain recombines TRBV6-1 with TRBJ1-1, with D tentatively TRBD1 (5 bases). The V end was cut by 1 base, the J end by 11 bases, with 14 bases between. This CDR3 contains 13 residues. Germline V gene sequence: CDR1 MNHNS, CDR2 SASEGT. The CDR3 sequence: CASSEGLVKGAFF. CDR3 bases: TGTGCCAGCAGTGAAGGGTTAGTGAAGGGGGCTTTCTTT.

The V gene is TRBV5-4, the J gene TRBJ2-7; D tentatively fits TRBD1 or TRBD2 (6 bases each). V was clipped by 6 bases and J by 7 bases, with 17 bases between them. The CDR3 has 13 amino acids. The germline V gene encodes CDR1 SGHNT and CDR2 YYREEE (reference sequence). CDR3 sequence reads: CASTGASVGEQYF. The CDR3 nucleotides read TGTGCCAGCACGGGGGCCAGCGTGGGGGAGCAGTACTTC.

This chain connects TRBV3-1 (or the pseudogene TRBV3-2) to TRBJ1-2; 9 bases map to TRBD1. The trim removed 5 bases at V and 3 bases at J, leaving 4 bases unmatched. The CDR3 loop spans 14 amino acids. Germline V gene data show CDR1 as LGHDT and CDR2 as YNNKEL (reference sequence). The CDR3 nucleotides are TGTGCCAGCAGCGCGACAGGGGGGGACTATGGCTACACCTTC. Translation: CASSATGGDYGYTF.

J is TRBJ2-7 and V is TRBV6-5; D gene uncertain. This CDR3 is 13 amino acids long. Trimming stripped 1 base from V and 6 bases from J, with 10 bases between. Per the germline V gene, CDR1 is MNHEY and CDR2 is SVGAGI. The CDR3 bases are TGTGCCAGCAGTTACTTCCTCGGTGCCGAGCAGTACTTC. It yields the protein CASSYFLGAEQYF.

The chain combines TRBV19 with TRBJ2-3, with D maybe TRBD1 (5 bases). The V end was cut by 1 base, the J end by 2 bases, with 13 bases between. The CDR3 has 16 amino acids. Germline-derived CDR1 and CDR2 are LNHDA and SQIVND (reference sequence). For the CDR3, the DNA is TGTGCCAGTAGTATAGTGGGCAGGGTAAACACAGATACGCAGTATTTT. It specifies CASSIVGRVNTDTQYF. The full variable domain, with the rest looked up from reference TRBV19 and TRBJ2-3, is DGGITQSPKYLFRKEGQNVTLSCEQNLNHDAMYWYRQDPGQGLRLIYYSQIVNDFQKGDIAEGYSVSREKKESFPLTVTSAQKNPTAFYLCASSIVGRVNTDTQYFGPGTRLTVL.

In DNA, the CDR3 is TGTGCCAGCAGGGGGCAGGGGCTCTACAATGAGCAGTTCTTC. This encodes CASRGQGLYNEQFF. V and J are TRBV6-5 and TRBJ2-1, with D possibly TRBD1 on 6 matching bases. Trimming left V 6 bases short and J 3 bases short, with 12 bases between. Germline values: CDR1 MNHEY, CDR2 SVGAGI. The CDR3 is 14 amino acids.

This chain links TRBV5-1 with TRBJ1-1, with D perhaps matching TRBD1 (5 bases). V lost 0 bases and J lost 4, with 13 bases in between. The CDR3 sequence is 15 residues long. Germline V gene lookup returns CDR1 SGHRS and CDR2 YFSETQ. The CDR3 region has the DNA TGCGCCAGCAGCTTGGTTGGGGGAGTAGCCACTGAAGCTTTCTTT. Encoded protein: CASSLVGGVATEAFF.

The chain carries TRBV7-9 and TRBJ2-3; D is unclear. The CDR3 contains 12 residues. CDR1 is SEHNR and CDR2 is FQNEAQ in the germline V gene (reference sequence). Trimming cost V 6 bases and J 6 bases, with 10 bases left between them. CDR3 sequence: CASRSDPDTQYF. Here the CDR3 DNA reads TGTGCCAGCAGATCAGACCCGGATACGCAGTATTTT.

The chain is built from TRBV18 and TRBJ2-1, with TRBD1 identical over 9 bases. The CDR3 length is 16 residues. CDR1 KGHSH and CDR2 LQKENI come from the germline V gene. Losses at the gene ends were 3 bases for V and 6 bases for J; bases not matched to a gene: 9. CDR3 residues: CASSPNTGGSGNEQFF. The CDR3 nucleotides are TGTGCCAGCTCACCTAATACAGGGGGCTCGGGCAATGAGCAGTTCTTC.

The rearrangement joins TRBV5-1 to TRBJ2-7; 7 positions match TRBD2. The junction had 6 bases not matched to a gene; V was cut back by 0 bases and J by 3 bases. This CDR3 spans 15 amino acids. Germline CDR1 SGHRS, CDR2 YFSETQ. CDR3 region: CASSLGASGYYEQYF. DNA of the CDR3: TGCGCCAGCAGCTTGGGGGCTAGCGGATACTACGAGCAGTACTTC.

The chain links TRBV19 to TRBJ2-5; the D is unclear. V lost 11 bases to trimming and J lost 1 base, with 8 bases between them. Germline V gene sequence: CDR1 LNHDA, CDR2 SQIVND (reference sequence). The length of the CDR3 is 11 residues. The CDR3 sequence: CAGQSQETQYF. The CDR3 DNA follows: TGTGCCGGGCAGTCCCAAGAGACCCAGTACTTC.

The chain employs TRBV7-2 and TRBJ1-3; TRBD1 aligns across 7 bases. V shed 2 bases, J shed 2 bases, and the junction held 3 bases outside the gene matches. The CDR3 has 15 amino acids. Germline V gene sequence: CDR1 SGHTA, CDR2 FQGNSA. The DNA of the CDR3 is TGTGCCAGCAGCTTAAGAGGGGGCGCTGGAAACACCATATATTTT. Protein sequence: CASSLRGGAGNTIYF.

V gene TRBV21-1 combines with J gene TRBJ1-3; the D call of TRBD1 is as the table states it, not checked on the DNA. TRBV21-1 is a listed pseudogene. The CDR3 totals 15 residues. The CDR3 loop reads CASSAFPEIRNTIYF. CDR3 sequence (DNA): TGTGCCAGCAGCGCCTTCCCAGAAATTAGAAACACCATATATTTT.

This rearrangement joins TRBV4-1 to TRBJ1-2; 9 bases line up with TRBD1. Germline-derived CDR1 and CDR2 are MGHRA and YSYEKL. The CDR3 has 20 amino acids. V lost 1 base and J lost 4; bases outside the gene matches: 19. CDR3 bases: TGCGCCAGCAGCCAAGTAATCGGATCCAGTCCGACAGGGGGTGTCTATGGCTACACCTTC. It codes for CASSQVIGSSPTGGVYGYTF.

The chain joins TRBV21-1 to TRBJ2-2; TRBD2, the table's D call, was not compared with the DNA. TRBV21-1 counts as a pseudogene. CDR3 length: 20 amino acids. CDR3 protein: CASSKGRAAWASEYTGELFF. The CDR3 coding sequence is TGTGCCAGCAGCAAAGGTCGAGCAGCCTGGGCTAGCGAGTACACCGGGGAGCTGTTTTTT.

The gene calls are TRBV5-1 and TRBJ2-7; D is possibly TRBD1 or TRBD2 (5 bases each). The germline V and J ends were trimmed by 2 bases and 5 bases, with 14 bases remaining between them. The CDR3 runs 14 residues. CDR1 is SGHRS and CDR2 is YFSETQ in the germline V gene. In DNA, the CDR3 is TGCGCCAGCAGCTTCGGTAGCAGGGAGAACGAGCAGTACTTC. It translates to CASSFGSRENEQYF.

V is TRBV2 and J is TRBJ1-1; D is unclear. V lost 6 bases to trimming and J lost 0 bases, with 8 bases between them. Germline CDR1 reads SNHLY; CDR2 reads FYNNEI. CDR3 length: 13 residues. CDR3 bases: TGTGCCAGCAGAAGGAACATGAACACTGAAGCTTTCTTT. The encoded protein is CASRRNMNTEAFF.